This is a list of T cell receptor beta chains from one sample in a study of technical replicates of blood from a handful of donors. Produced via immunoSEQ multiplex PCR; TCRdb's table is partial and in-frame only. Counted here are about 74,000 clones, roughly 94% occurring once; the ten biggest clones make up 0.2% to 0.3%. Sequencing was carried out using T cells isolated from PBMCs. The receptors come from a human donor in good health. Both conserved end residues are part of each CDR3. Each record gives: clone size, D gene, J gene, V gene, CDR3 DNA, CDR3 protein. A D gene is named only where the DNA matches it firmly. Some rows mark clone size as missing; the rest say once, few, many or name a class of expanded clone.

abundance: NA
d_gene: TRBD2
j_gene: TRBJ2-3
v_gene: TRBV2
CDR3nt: TGTGCCAGCAGTTTAGCGGGGGGCATTGAGTATTTT
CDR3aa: CASSLAGGIEYF

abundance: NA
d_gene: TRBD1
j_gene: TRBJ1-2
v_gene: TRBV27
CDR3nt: TGTGCCAGCAGTTTAGCAGGGGGCGGGAGTGTATATGGCTACACCTTC
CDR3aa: CASSLAGGGSVYGYTF

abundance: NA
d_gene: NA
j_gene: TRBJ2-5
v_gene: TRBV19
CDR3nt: TGTGCCAGTAGTAGGAGACGGGACCAAGAGACCCAGTACTTC
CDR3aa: CASSRRRDQETQYF

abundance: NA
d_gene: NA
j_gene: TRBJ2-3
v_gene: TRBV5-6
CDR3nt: TGTGCCAGCAGCTTGGCAGACACAGATACGCAGTATTTT
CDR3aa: CASSLADTDTQYF

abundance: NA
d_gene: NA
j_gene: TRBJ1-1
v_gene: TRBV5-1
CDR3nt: TGCGCCAGCAGCTCCGGGACTGACAACACTGAAGCTTTCTTT
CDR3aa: CASSSGTDNTEAFF

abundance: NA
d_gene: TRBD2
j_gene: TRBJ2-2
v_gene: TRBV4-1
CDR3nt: TGCGCCAGCAGCCAAGTCCCTAGCGGGAGAAGGAGCGGGGAGCTGTTTTTT
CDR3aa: CASSQVPSGRRSGELFF

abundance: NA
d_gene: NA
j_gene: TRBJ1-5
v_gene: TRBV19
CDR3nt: TGTGCCAGTAGTACGGGGTTTCATGGCCAGCCCCAGCATTTT
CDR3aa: CASSTGFHGQPQHF

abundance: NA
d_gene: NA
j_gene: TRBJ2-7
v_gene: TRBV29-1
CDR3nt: TGCAGCGTCACCCGGGACATGACAATTTACGAGCAGTACTTC
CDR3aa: CSVTRDMTIYEQYF

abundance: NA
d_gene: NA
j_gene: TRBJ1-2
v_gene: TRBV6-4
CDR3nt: TGTGCCAGCAGTGAGGGGGGGGGCTATGGCTACACCTTC
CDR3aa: CASSEGGGYGYTF

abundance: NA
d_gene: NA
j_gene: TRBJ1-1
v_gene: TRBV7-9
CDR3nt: TGTGCCAGCAGCTACCTTGAGTCGAACACTGAAGCTTTCTTT
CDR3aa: CASSYLESNTEAFF

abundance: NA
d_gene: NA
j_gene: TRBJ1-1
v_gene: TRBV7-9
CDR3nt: TGTGCCAGCAGTACAGGGTCCACTGAAGCTTTCTTT
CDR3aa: CASSTGSTEAFF

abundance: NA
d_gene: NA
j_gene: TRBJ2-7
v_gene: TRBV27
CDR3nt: TGTGCCAGCAGGGACAGTCACCGCTCCTACGAGCAGTACTTC
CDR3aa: CASRDSHRSYEQYF

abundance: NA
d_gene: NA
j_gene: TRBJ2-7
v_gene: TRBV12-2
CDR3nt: TGTGCAAGTCGCTTAGGAACCACAGGGTTTAGGTTTTACGAGCAGTACTTC
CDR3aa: CASRLGTTGFRFYEQYF

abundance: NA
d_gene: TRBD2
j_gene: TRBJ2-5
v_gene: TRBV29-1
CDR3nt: TGCAGACGAGTCCACCCTAGCGGGGGGCCCCAAGAGACCCAGTACTTC
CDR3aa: CRRVHPSGGPQETQYF

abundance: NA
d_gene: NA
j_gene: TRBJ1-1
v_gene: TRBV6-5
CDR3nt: TGTGCCAGCAACGAGGGGGGGAAAGCTTTCTTT
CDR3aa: CASNEGGKAFF

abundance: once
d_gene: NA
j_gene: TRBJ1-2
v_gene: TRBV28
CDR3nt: TGTGCCAGCAGTTTAGGTCCAGGGGCCAACTATGGCTACACCTTC
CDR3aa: CASSLGPGANYGYTF

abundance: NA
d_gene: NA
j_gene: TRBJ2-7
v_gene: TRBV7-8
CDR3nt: TGTGCCAGCAGCACCGTCGCGAGGGGGATTTACGAGCAGTACTTC
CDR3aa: CASSTVARGIYEQYF

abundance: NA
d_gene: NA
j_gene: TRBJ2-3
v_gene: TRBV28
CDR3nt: TGTGCAGGAGGCACAGATACGCAGTATTTT
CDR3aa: CAGGTDTQYF

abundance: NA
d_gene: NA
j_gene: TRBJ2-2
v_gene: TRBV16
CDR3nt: TGTGCCAGCAGCCCAGGGGACGGGGAGCTGTTTTTT
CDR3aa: CASSPGDGELFF

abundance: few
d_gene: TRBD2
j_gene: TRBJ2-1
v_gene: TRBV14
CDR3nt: TGTGCCAGCAGCCAAGACTGGGGGACTAGCGGGATCCATGAGCAGTTCTTC
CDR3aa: CASSQDWGTSGIHEQFF

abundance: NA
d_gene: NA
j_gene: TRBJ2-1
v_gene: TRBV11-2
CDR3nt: TGTGCCAGCAGCTTAGGGGTAGCCCCCTCCTACAATGAGCAGTTCTTC
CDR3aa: CASSLGVAPSYNEQFF

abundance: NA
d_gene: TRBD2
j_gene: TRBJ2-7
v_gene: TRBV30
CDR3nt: TGTGCCTGGAGCCCGACTAGCGGGGGATACGAGCAGTACTTC
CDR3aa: CAWSPTSGGYEQYF

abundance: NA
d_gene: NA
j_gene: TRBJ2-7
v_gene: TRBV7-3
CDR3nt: TGTGCCAGCAGCTTAACGTGGTCGGTGGCCTACGAGCAGTACTTC
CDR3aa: CASSLTWSVAYEQYF

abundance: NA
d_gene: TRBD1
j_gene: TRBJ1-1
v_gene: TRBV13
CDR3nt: TGTGCCAGCAGCACATGGACAGGGGTAGTGGATACTGAAGCTTTCTTT
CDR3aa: CASSTWTGVVDTEAFF

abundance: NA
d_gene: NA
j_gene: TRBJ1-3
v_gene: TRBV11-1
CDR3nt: TGTGCCAGCAGCTTGAACAGGGTCGGAAACACCATATATTTT
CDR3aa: CASSLNRVGNTIYF

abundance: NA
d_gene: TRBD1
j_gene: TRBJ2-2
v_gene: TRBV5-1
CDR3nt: TGCGCCAGCAGCTTTATCTGGCAGGGGGCAGACACCGGGGAGCTGTTTTTT
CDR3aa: CASSFIWQGADTGELFF

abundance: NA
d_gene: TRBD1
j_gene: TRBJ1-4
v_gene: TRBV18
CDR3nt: TGTGCCAGCTCACCGGTACAGGGGGAGAACGAAAAACTGTTTTTT
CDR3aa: CASSPVQGENEKLFF

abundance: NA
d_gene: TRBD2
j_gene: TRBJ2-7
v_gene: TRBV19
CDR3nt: TGTGCCAGTAGTATACGGACTAGCGGGAGACCCTTTAGAGGCTACGAGCAGTACTTC
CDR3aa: CASSIRTSGRPFRGYEQYF

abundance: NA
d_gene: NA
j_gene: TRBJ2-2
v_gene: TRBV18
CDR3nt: TGTGCCAGCTCGCCAACAGGGAACACCGGGGAGCTGTTTTTT
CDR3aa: CASSPTGNTGELFF

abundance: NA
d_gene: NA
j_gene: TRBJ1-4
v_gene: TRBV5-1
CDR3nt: TGCGCCAGCAGCCCGAATGAAAAACTGTTTTTT
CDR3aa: CASSPNEKLFF

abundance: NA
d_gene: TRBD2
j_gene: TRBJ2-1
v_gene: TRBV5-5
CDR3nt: TGTGCCAGCAGCTACAGACTAGCGGGGGGGCTTGGGGTGCGTGTGAATGAGCAGTTCTTC
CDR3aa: CASSYRLAGGLGVRVNEQFF

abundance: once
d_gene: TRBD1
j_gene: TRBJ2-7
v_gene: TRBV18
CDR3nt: TGTGCCAGCTCACCACCCGGGACAGAACCCTACGAGCAGTACTTC
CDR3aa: CASSPPGTEPYEQYF

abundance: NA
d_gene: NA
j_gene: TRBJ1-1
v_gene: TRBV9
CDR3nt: TGTGCCAGCAGCGTAGTTTCTGGGACTATGAACACTGAAGCTTTCTTT
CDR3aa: CASSVVSGTMNTEAFF

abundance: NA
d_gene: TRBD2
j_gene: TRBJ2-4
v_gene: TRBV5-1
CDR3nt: TGCGCCAGCAGCCGCCCCGTACTAGCGGGAGGGAACATTCAGTACTTC
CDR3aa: CASSRPVLAGGNIQYF

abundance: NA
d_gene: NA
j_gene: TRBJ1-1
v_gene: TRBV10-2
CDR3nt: TGCGCCAGCAGCCTTAACATCGGGGGAGCGAACACTGAAGCTTTCTTT
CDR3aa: CASSLNIGGANTEAFF

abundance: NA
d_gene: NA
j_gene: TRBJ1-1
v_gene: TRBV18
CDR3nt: TGTGCCAGCTCACCACAATCGGGGAACACTGAAGCTTTCTTT
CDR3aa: CASSPQSGNTEAFF

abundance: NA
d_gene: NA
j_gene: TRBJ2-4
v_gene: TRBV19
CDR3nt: TGTGCCAGTACCCCCTGGGGGACATTATCCAAAAACATTCAGTACTTC
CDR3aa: CASTPWGTLSKNIQYF

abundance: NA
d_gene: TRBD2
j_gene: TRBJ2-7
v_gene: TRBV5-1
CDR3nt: TGCGCCAGCAGCTGGGGCGGTATAGCGGGAGCTGTCGAGCAGTACTTC
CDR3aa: CASSWGGIAGAVEQYF

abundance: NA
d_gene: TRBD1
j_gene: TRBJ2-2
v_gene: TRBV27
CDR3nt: TGTGCCAGCACCCGGCCCAACTCACAGGGGGTCACCGGGGAGCTGTTTTTT
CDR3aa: CASTRPNSQGVTGELFF

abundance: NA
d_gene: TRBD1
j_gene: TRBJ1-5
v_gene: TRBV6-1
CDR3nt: TGTGCCAGCAGCCGGGACAGGGAGAGCAATCAGCCCCAGCATTTT
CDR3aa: CASSRDRESNQPQHF

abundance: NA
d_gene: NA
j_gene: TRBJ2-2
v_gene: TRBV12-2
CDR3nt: TGTGCAAGTCGCATTCCGGGACAGGGGTCATACCGAACCGGGGAGCTGTTTTTT
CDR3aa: CASRIPGQGSYRTGELFF

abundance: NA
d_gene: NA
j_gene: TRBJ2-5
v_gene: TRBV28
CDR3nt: TGTGCCAGCACCTTGTCGGAGACCCAGTACTTC
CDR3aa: CASTLSETQYF

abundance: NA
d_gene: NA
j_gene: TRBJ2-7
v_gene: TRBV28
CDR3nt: TGTGCCAGCAGTTTAAATAGCCCCTACGAGCAGTACTTC
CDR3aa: CASSLNSPYEQYF

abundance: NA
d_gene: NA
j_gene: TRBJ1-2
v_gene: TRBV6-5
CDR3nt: TGTGCCAGCAGTTACTCGAGCGGGCTAGTGGAAGGCTACACCTTC
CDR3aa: CASSYSSGLVEGYTF

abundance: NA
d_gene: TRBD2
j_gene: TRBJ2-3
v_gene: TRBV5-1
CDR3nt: TGCGCCAGCAGCTTCTACGGGGAGGGAACAGATACGCAGTATTTT
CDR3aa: CASSFYGEGTDTQYF

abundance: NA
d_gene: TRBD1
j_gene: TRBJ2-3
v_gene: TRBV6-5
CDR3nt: TGTGCCAGCAGTTTTGGGACAGGGATGACAGATACGCAGTATTTT
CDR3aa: CASSFGTGMTDTQYF

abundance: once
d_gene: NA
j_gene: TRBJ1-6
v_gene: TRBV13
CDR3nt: TGTGCCAGCAGCTCTCGGGGATGGGATTCACCCCTCCACTTT
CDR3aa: CASSSRGWDSPLHF

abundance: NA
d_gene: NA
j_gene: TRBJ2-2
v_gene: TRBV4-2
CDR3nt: TGTGCCAGCAGCCCAGGGATCCCCGGGGAGCTGTTTTTT
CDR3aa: CASSPGIPGELFF

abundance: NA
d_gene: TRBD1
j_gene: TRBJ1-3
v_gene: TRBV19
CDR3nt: TGTGCCAGTAGGTTCGGGACAGGGCCCGGAAACACCATATATTTT
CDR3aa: CASRFGTGPGNTIYF

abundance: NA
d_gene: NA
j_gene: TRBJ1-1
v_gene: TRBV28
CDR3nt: TGTGCCAGCAGTGCCCCAGGGAGGGATTTGTTTAACACTGAAGCTTTCTTT
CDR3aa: CASSAPGRDLFNTEAFF

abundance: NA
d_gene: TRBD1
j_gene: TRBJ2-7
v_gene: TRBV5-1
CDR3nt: TGCGCCAGCAGCTGGGATGGACAGGGGTGGTACGAGCAGTACTTC
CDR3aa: CASSWDGQGWYEQYF